A selection of T cell receptor beta chains follows, all from one sample in a study of blood T cell repertoires in COVID-19. Method: immunoSEQ multiplex PCR; TCRdb's copy keeps in-frame clones and lacks some. This sample carries about 400,000 clones, roughly 87% of them seen once, and the ten largest clones take 2% to 2.5%. Sequenced: PBMCs or T cells enriched from blood (not recorded which). Receptors were obtained from a woman aged 40 to 49 with acute COVID-19. Both conserved end residues are part of each CDR3. A D gene is named only where the DNA matches it firmly. Where a row states a size, it is once, few, many or the class of an expanded clone; other rows omit it.

cdr3_aa cdr3_nt d_call j_call clone_size v_call
CASSLETGGAGQPQHF TGTGCCAGCAGCCTAGAGACAGGGGGCGCGGGACAGCCCCAGCATTTT TRBD1 TRBJ1-5 . TRBV7-6
CAWSGQTDQPQHF TGTGCCTGGAGCGGACAGACAGATCAGCCCCAGCATTTT . TRBJ1-5 . TRBV30
CSAGDRGNYGYTF TGCAGTGCTGGTGACAGGGGGAACTATGGCTACACCTTC TRBD1 TRBJ1-2 . TRBV20-1
CASSLAGTGDNSPLHF TGTGCCAGCAGCTTAGCCGGAACAGGGGATAATTCACCCCTCCACTTT TRBD1 TRBJ1-6 . TRBV7-8
CATSYGLAGEEQFF TGTGCCACCAGTTATGGACTAGCGGGTGAAGAGCAGTTCTTC TRBD2 TRBJ2-1 few TRBV24-1
CASSGQGIQETQYF TGTGCCAGCAGCGGACAGGGGATCCAAGAGACCCAGTACTTC TRBD1 TRBJ2-5 . TRBV5-5
CSASNRDIQYF TGCAGTGCCTCTAACCGGGACATTCAGTACTTC . TRBJ2-4 . TRBV20-1
CASSPPRGSGYTF TGTGCCAGCAGCCCCCCCAGAGGGAGTGGCTACACCTTC . TRBJ1-2 . TRBV11-2
CASSMGQVPGYTF TGTGCCAGCAGCATGGGCCAGGTCCCTGGCTACACCTTC . TRBJ1-2 . TRBV11-2
CASRGTGYNEQFF TGTGCCAGCAGAGGGACAGGGTACAATGAGCAGTTCTTC TRBD1 TRBJ2-1 . TRBV12-3/TRBV12-4
CASSQSPVQPYEQYF TGTGCCAGCAGCCAATCACCAGTACAGCCGTACGAGCAGTACTTC . TRBJ2-7 . TRBV6-5
CASSIVAWRGATDTQYF TGTGCCAGTAGTATAGTGGCGTGGCGGGGGGCCACAGATACGCAGTATTTT TRBD2 TRBJ2-3 . TRBV19
CASGFGGGGYTF TGTGCTAGTGGTTTTGGGGGCGGTGGCTACACCTTC . TRBJ1-2 once TRBV12-5
CASSLRGSAYYGYTF TGTGCCAGCAGCCTACGGGGTTCCGCGTACTATGGCTACACCTTC . TRBJ1-2 . TRBV13
CASSMYYNEQFF TGCGCCAGCAGCATGTACTACAATGAGCAGTTCTTC . TRBJ2-1 few TRBV5-1
CASSEQRGGEKLFF TGCGCCAGCAGCGAACAACGAGGGGGAGAAAAACTGTTTTTT . TRBJ1-4 . TRBV5-1
CASSTVPTGNYGYTF TGTGCCAGCAGTACCGTCCCGACAGGGAACTATGGCTACACCTTC TRBD1 TRBJ1-2 few TRBV6-5
CASSGRGSVGLETQYF TGTGCCAGCAGTGGCCGAGGGAGTGTTGGGTTAGAGACCCAGTACTTC . TRBJ2-5 . TRBV6-1
CASSPTGRGGAGGYTF TGTGCCAGCAGCCCTACGGGTCGAGGGGGCGCAGGTGGCTACACCTTC TRBD1 TRBJ1-2 once TRBV3-1/TRBV3-2
CASSFPGTITDTQYF TGTGCCAGCAGCTTCCCTGGGACTATCACAGATACGCAGTATTTT TRBD2 TRBJ2-3 . TRBV7-9
CASSDLGSGTGELFF TGTGCCAGCAGTGATCTGGGTTCGGGGACCGGGGAGCTGTTTTTT . TRBJ2-2 . TRBV25-1
CASSPTGLETQYF TGTGCCAGCAGCCCCACAGGGCTGGAGACCCAGTACTTC . TRBJ2-5 . TRBV11-2
CASSPNRQGASGNTIYF TGTGCCAGCTCGCCAAACCGACAGGGGGCCTCTGGAAACACCATATATTTT TRBD1 TRBJ1-3 . TRBV18
CASSLSAVTYEQYF TGTGCCAGCAGCTTATCGGCGGTTACCTACGAGCAGTACTTC . TRBJ2-7 few TRBV7-9
CSVDSYGALGYTF TGCAGCGTTGACTCTTATGGGGCGCTTGGCTACACCTTC . TRBJ1-2 . TRBV29-1
CASSLRGTGELFF TGTGCCAGCAGTTTACGGGGGACCGGGGAGCTGTTTTTT . TRBJ2-2 once TRBV27
CASSEGHIYSNQPQHF TGTGCCAGCAGTGAAGGACACATTTATAGCAATCAGCCCCAGCATTTT . TRBJ1-5 . TRBV2
CASSLLLQGPYEQYF TGTGCCAGCAGTCTACTCTTACAGGGGCCCTACGAGCAGTACTTC TRBD1 TRBJ2-7 few TRBV27
CASRTGGDSPLHF TGTGCCAGCAGGACCGGGGGGGATTCACCCCTCCACTTT . TRBJ1-6 . TRBV7-9
CASSQGDSSDQPQHF TGCGCCAGCAGCCAAGGGGACTCCTCGGACCAGCCCCAGCATTTT . TRBJ1-5 . TRBV4-1
CAWGTSGGPRYF TGTGCCTGGGGGACTAGCGGGGGCCCCCGGTACTTC TRBD2 TRBJ2-5 . TRBV30
CASSRGQRELYGYTF TGCGCCAGCAGCCGGGGACAGAGGGAACTCTATGGCTACACCTTC TRBD1 TRBJ1-2 . TRBV5-1
CASSQDRGGLQETQYF TGTGCCAGCAGCCAAGATCGCGGGGGTCTCCAAGAGACCCAGTACTTC TRBD2 TRBJ2-5 . TRBV4-2
CASSRAGLPYEQYF TGTGCCAGCAGCCGTGCGGGACTACCCTACGAGCAGTACTTC TRBD2 TRBJ2-7 . TRBV7-2
CASSLQGDLEAFF TGTGCCAGCAGCTTGCAGGGGGACCTTGAAGCTTTCTTT TRBD1 TRBJ1-1 . TRBV7-8
CASSTDRDSNQPQHF TGTGCCAGCAGCACCGACAGAGATAGCAATCAGCCCCAGCATTTT . TRBJ1-5 . TRBV2
CASSPLMQGKPGNTEAFF TGTGCCAGCTCACCTCTCATGCAGGGGAAACCGGGGAACACTGAAGCTTTCTTT . TRBJ1-1 . TRBV18
CASSQAPASEGRDTQYF TGTGCCAGCAGCCAAGCCCCCGCTAGCGAGGGTAGGGATACGCAGTATTTT . TRBJ2-3 . TRBV3-1/TRBV3-2
CASRQSNNEKLFF TGTGCCAGCAGACAGAGTAATAATGAAAAACTGTTTTTT . TRBJ1-4 . TRBV12-3/TRBV12-4
CASSYSMAENIQYF TGTGCCAGCAGTTACTCCATGGCCGAAAACATTCAGTACTTC . TRBJ2-4 . TRBV6-6
CATSVAANTGELFF TGTGCCACCAGTGTGGCTGCGAACACCGGGGAGCTGTTTTTT . TRBJ2-2 . TRBV24-1
CASSTLDRVDKTGELFF TGTGCCAGTAGTACTCTCGACAGGGTGGATAAGACCGGGGAGCTGTTTTTT TRBD1 TRBJ2-2 . TRBV19
CASSVRDRVHSPLHF TGTGCCAGCAGCGTGAGGGACAGGGTTCATTCACCCCTCCACTTT TRBD1 TRBJ1-6 . TRBV6-5
CSVARLGTGAFF TGCAGCGTTGCGAGGCTCGGGACAGGAGCTTTCTTT TRBD1 TRBJ1-1 . TRBV29-1
CAWRLTNTNTGELFF TGTGCCTGGAGGCTGACTAACACGAACACCGGGGAGCTGTTTTTT . TRBJ2-2 . TRBV30
CASSLEGQGLTGELFF TGTGCCAGCAGCTTGGAGGGACAGGGATTGACCGGGGAGCTGTTTTTT TRBD1 TRBJ2-2 . TRBV5-6
CASSQDLAVVEQYF TGTGCCAGCAGCCAAGATTTAGCCGTTGTTGAGCAGTACTTC . TRBJ2-7 . TRBV3-1/TRBV3-2
CASSWEDGQPQHF TGTGCCAGCAGCTGGGAGGACGGTCAGCCCCAGCATTTT . TRBJ1-5 . TRBV5-4
CASSQEWGGYAQPQHF TGCGCCAGCAGCCAAGAGTGGGGGGGATATGCTCAGCCCCAGCATTTT . TRBJ1-5 . TRBV4-1
CASSLRRDTYGYTF TGCGCCAGCAGTCTTCGAAGAGATACCTATGGCTACACCTTC . TRBJ1-2 . TRBV23-1
CATGTSGGYEQYF TGTGCCACGGGGACTAGCGGGGGCTACGAGCAGTACTTC TRBD2 TRBJ2-7 . TRBV24-1
CASIEGVGQVNEKLFF TGTGCCAGCATAGAGGGGGTTGGACAGGTTAATGAAAAACTGTTTTTT TRBD1 TRBJ1-4 . TRBV7-8
CAWSIGGANYGYTF TGTGCCTGGAGTATCGGAGGAGCTAACTATGGCTACACCTTC . TRBJ1-2 . TRBV30
CASSQGFGQPQHF TGCGCCAGCAGCCAGGGCTTTGGGCAGCCCCAGCATTTT . TRBJ1-5 . TRBV5-1
CSARGGLGAFF TGCAGTGCTAGAGGAGGGCTGGGGGCTTTCTTT . TRBJ1-1 . TRBV20-1
CASNHGRAQVTPLRETQYF TGTGCCAGCAACCATGGGAGGGCCCAGGTAACCCCACTCCGAGAGACCCAGTACTTC TRBD2 TRBJ2-5 . TRBV11-3
CASSLGRGAYNEQFF TGCGCCAGCAGCCTCGGGAGAGGGGCCTACAATGAGCAGTTCTTC . TRBJ2-1 . TRBV5-1
CAWGLGTEAFF TGTGCCTGGGGACTAGGGACTGAAGCTTTCTTT . TRBJ1-1 . TRBV30
CASSTERGGSYNEQFF TGTGCCAGTAGTACAGAGCGGGGGGGCTCCTACAATGAGCAGTTCTTC TRBD2 TRBJ2-1 . TRBV19
CSVRGNWNTGELFF TGCAGCGTCAGGGGTAATTGGAACACCGGGGAGCTGTTTTTT . TRBJ2-2 . TRBV29-1